These 25 T cell receptor beta chains were sequenced from one sample in a study of blood T cell repertoires in COVID-19. Assay used: immunoSEQ multiplex PCR; TCRdb lists only in-frame clones, some missing. The sample includes about 36,000 clones, approximately 81% of them seen just once. The sequenced sample was peripheral blood. All receptors come from a man in his 60s with COVID-19, enrolled during active disease.

A single count supports this clone. The V gene is TRBV5-4, the J gene TRBJ2-2; D remains ambiguous. Deletions cut 3 bases from V and 0 bases from J, with 6 bases between. Germline loops: CDR1 SGHNT, CDR2 YYREEE (reference sequence). The CDR3 sequence is 14 residues long. The CDR3 coding sequence is TGTGCCAGCAGCTCCCCAGCGAACACCGGGGAGCTGTTTTTT. It yields the protein CASSSPANTGELFF. The full variable domain, completed using reference TRBV5-4 and TRBJ2-2, is ETGVTQSPTHLIKTRGQQVTLRCSSQSGHNTVSWYQQALGQGPQFIFQYYREEENGRGNFPPRFSGLQFPNYSSELNVNALELDDSALYLCASSSPANTGELFFGEGSRLTVL.

This clone was seen a single time. The chain carries TRBV7-9 and TRBJ2-3; 10 bases are a match to TRBD2. Trimming at V came to 3 bases and at J to 2 bases, leaving 5 bases not matched to a gene. This CDR3 has 16 amino acids. The germline V gene encodes CDR1 SEHNR and CDR2 FQNEAQ (reference sequence). This CDR3 is CASSFGLAALTDTQYF. CDR3 in DNA: TGTGCCAGCAGCTTCGGACTAGCGGCTCTCACAGATACGCAGTATTTT. Combining the CDR3 with reference TRBV7-9 and TRBJ2-3 gives the whole variable domain DTGVSQNPRHKITKRGQNVTFRCDPISEHNRLYWYRQTLGQGPEFLTYFQNEAQLEKSRLLSDRFSAERPKGSFSTLEIQRTEQGDSAMYLCASSFGLAALTDTQYFGPGTRLTVL.

The sample holds a few counts of this clone. The chain is built from TRBV3-1 (or the pseudogene TRBV3-2) and TRBJ2-7; no clear D. Germline assignment: CDR1 LGHDT and CDR2 YNNKEL (reference sequence). The CDR3 totals 14 residues. With 0 bases removed from V and 0 bases from J, the gap between germline ends came to 6 bases. The CDR3 region has the DNA TGTGCCAGCAGCCAAGAACTAAGCTCCTACGAGCAGTACTTC. It encodes CASSQELSSYEQYF.

The genes are TRBV6-1 and TRBJ1-3; TRBD1 agrees at 10 bases. Losses at the gene ends were 1 base for V and 0 bases for J; bases not matched to a gene: 3. CDR1 and CDR2 (germline): MNHNS, SASEGT. This CDR3 is 17 amino acids long. The CDR3 DNA follows: TGTGCCAGCAGTGAAGGACAGGGGGCTTACTCTGGAAACACCATATATTTT. This sequence encodes CASSEGQGAYSGNTIYF.

V is TRBV14 and J is TRBJ2-7, with 8 bases matching TRBD2. V lost 6 bases and J lost 5; bases outside the gene matches: 9. The CDR3 covers 14 residues. The V gene's germline CDR1 is SGHDN and CDR2 FVKESK. The CDR3 here is CASSRTAGAHEQYF. In nucleotides, the CDR3 is TGTGCCAGCAGTCGGACAGCGGGAGCTCACGAGCAGTACTTC.

The chain combines TRBV2 with TRBJ2-5, with unresolved D. CDR3 size: 13 residues. Trimming removed 7 bases from V and 5 bases from J, with 14 bases in between. Germline V gene sequence: CDR1 SNHLY, CDR2 FYNNEI. In DNA, the CDR3 is TGTGCCAGCAACCGACTTAGCACCGAGACCCAGTACTTC. Its protein product is CASNRLSTETQYF.

The chain carries TRBV5-6 and TRBJ1-2, with D tentatively TRBD1 (6 bases). Trimming removed 0 bases from V and 2 bases from J, with 8 bases in between. The germline gives CDR1 SGHDT, CDR2 YYEEEE. The CDR3 has 14 residues. Here the CDR3 DNA reads TGTGCCAGCAGCTTGGACAGGGCCAACTATGGCTACACCTTC. It yields the protein CASSLDRANYGYTF.

The J gene is TRBJ1-6, the V gene TRBV7-2; D might be TRBD1 (5 bases). The V gene lost 6 bases and the J gene lost 15 bases, with 21 bases spanning the gap. CDR1 and CDR2 (germline): SGHTA, FQGNSA. The CDR3 runs to 14 residues. CDR3 nucleotides: TGTGCCAGCAGGGGAGGAGACAGTCGTGTTCTCCTCCACTTT. It codes for CASRGGDSRVLLHF.

This chain joins TRBV19 and TRBJ1-2; tentative D call: TRBD1 (6 bases). Trimming cost V 5 bases and J 2 bases, with 18 bases left between them. Per the germline V gene, CDR1 is LNHDA and CDR2 is SQIVND (reference sequence). The CDR3 has 16 residues. Written as DNA, the CDR3 is TGTGCCAGTAGTTTCCGGTCAGGGGCAGCGAACTATGGCTACACCTTC. Amino acid sequence: CASSFRSGAANYGYTF.

The CDR3 reads CASSLGTSGREIPYEQYF. The CDR3 nucleotides are TGCGCCAGCAGCTTGGGGACTAGCGGGAGGGAAATTCCCTACGAGCAGTACTTC. The chain uses TRBV5-1 and TRBJ2-7, with TRBD2 matching over 15 bases. Germline CDR1 is SGHRS and CDR2 is YFSETQ. The CDR3 contains 18 residues. Losses at the gene ends were 0 bases for V and 2 bases for J; bases not matched to a gene: 6.

The chain links TRBV12-5 to TRBJ1-1, with 7 bases aligning to TRBD1. V was pared by 6 bases and J by 10 bases, with 5 bases of the junction left unmatched. The CDR3 consists of 11 residues. Germline CDR1 and CDR2: LGHNT and FRNRAP. CDR3 amino acids: CASGSTGVAFF. CDR3 nucleotides: TGTGCTAGTGGCTCCACAGGGGTAGCTTTCTTT.

The sample holds a few counts of this clone. The rearrangement joins TRBV25-1 to TRBJ1-3; 7 bases line up with TRBD1. There are 12 residues in the CDR3. V lost 1 base, J lost 10 bases, and 1 base stayed unmatched. Germline V CDR1 and CDR2: MGHDK, SYGVNS. CDR3 coding DNA: TGTGCCAGCAGTGAATCGACAGGGACCATATATTTT. Translation gives CASSESTGTIYF. The full variable domain, completed using reference TRBV25-1 and TRBJ1-3, is EADIYQTPRYLVIGTGKKITLECSQTMGHDKMYWYQQDPGMELHLIHYSYGVNSTEKGDLSSESTVSRIRTEHFPLTLESARPSHTSQYLCASSESTGTIYFGEGSWLTVV.

The chain joins TRBV29-1 to TRBJ2-3; 11 bases map to TRBD2. The germline V gene encodes CDR1 SQVTM and CDR2 ANQGSEA. The CDR3 runs 15 residues. V gave up 6 bases and J gave up 0 bases; unmatched junction bases: 5. The CDR3 here is CSVTSGSTSTDTQYF. The CDR3 DNA reads as TGCAGCGTCACTAGCGGGAGTACTAGCACAGATACGCAGTATTTT.

The chain links TRBV19 to TRBJ1-5; possibly TRBD1 for D (5 bases). Trimming cost V 2 bases and J 7 bases, with 18 bases left between them. This CDR3 has 16 residues. Germline CDR1 is LNHDA and CDR2 is SQIVND (reference sequence). The DNA for the CDR3 is TGTGCCAGTAGTATATCCCATGGGGCAGCCCACCAGCCCCAGCATTTT. Its protein is CASSISHGAAHQPQHF.

The CDR3: CASSFPQGNSPLHF. DNA for the CDR3: TGTGCCAGCAGTTTCCCACAGGGTAATTCACCCCTCCACTTT. The chain employs TRBV28 and TRBJ1-6; weak D call: TRBD1 (6 bases). This CDR3 has 14 residues. V shed 3 bases and J shed 6 bases, with 9 bases lying between them. Germline V gives CDR1 MDHEN, CDR2 SYDVKM.

This clone was seen only a few times. Other nucleotide sequences from this sample produce the same CDR3. V and J are TRBV5-6 and TRBJ1-2; 7 bases fit TRBD1. After removal of 1 base from V and 6 bases from J, the junction contained 3 bases not matched to a gene. Germline V gene lookup returns CDR1 SGHDT and CDR2 YYEEEE. CDR3 length: 13 amino acids. CDR3 in amino acids: CASSLRQGDGYTF. CDR3 in DNA: TGTGCCAGCAGCTTGCGGCAGGGGGATGGCTACACCTTC.

The chain is built from TRBV4-2 and TRBJ1-4, with TRBD1 identical over 9 bases. In germline, CDR1 is LGHNA, CDR2 YNFKEQ. The CDR3 is made up of 14 amino acids. The V gene end was trimmed by 3 bases and the J gene end by 4 bases; junction bases not matched to a gene: 0. The CDR3 region has the DNA TGTGCCAGCAGCCAGGGACAGGGTAATGAAAAACTGTTTTTT. Protein: CASSQGQGNEKLFF.

The V call is TRBV19, the J call TRBJ1-4; 7 positions match TRBD1. The CDR3 contains 15 residues. The trim removed 2 bases at V and 3 bases at J, leaving 3 bases unmatched. Germline V gives CDR1 LNHDA, CDR2 SQIVND (reference sequence). The CDR3 coding sequence is TGTGCCAGTAGTATAAGGGGACAGCCTAATGAAAAACTGTTTTTT. It codes for CASSIRGQPNEKLFF.

The V gene is TRBV18, the J gene TRBJ2-7; 11 bases agree with TRBD2. CDR3 length: 19 residues. Germline V gives CDR1 KGHSH, CDR2 LQKENI. Unmatched junction bases numbered 14, after V lost 4 bases and J lost 0 bases. Written as DNA, the CDR3 is TGTGCCAGCTCACGATTCTCTTCGGTAACTAGCGGGAGCTCCTACGAGCAGTACTTC. It translates to CASSRFSSVTSGSSYEQYF.

The J gene is TRBJ1-4, the V gene TRBV6-5; D gene unclear. The V and J ends lost 2 bases and 4 bases respectively, with 11 bases between them. The CDR3 extends over 15 amino acids. Per the germline V gene, CDR1 is MNHEY and CDR2 is SVGAGI. DNA for the CDR3: TGTGCCAGCAGTTACAGTGGTAGTGGTAATGAAAAACTGTTTTTT. Translation: CASSYSGSGNEKLFF.

The chain joins TRBV30 to TRBJ1-2; D unclear. Trimming cost V 0 bases and J 8 bases, with 10 bases left between them. The CDR3 runs to 12 residues. CDR1 and CDR2 (germline): GTSNPN, SVGIG (reference sequence). CDR3 DNA: TGTGCCTGGAGTGTCGGCCCGGGGGGCTACACCTTC. Translated, it gives CAWSVGPGGYTF.

The V gene is TRBV7-9, the J gene TRBJ2-3; 7 bases agree with TRBD2. This CDR3 has 15 residues. The V and J ends lost 5 bases and 3 bases, in that order; junction bases with no gene match: 8. Germline CDR1 and CDR2: SEHNR and FQNEAQ (reference sequence). The CDR3 nucleotides read TGTGCCAGCAGCCTAGGACTAGGAACAACAGATACGCAGTATTTT. It is translated as CASSLGLGTTDTQYF.

In its sample, this clone was seen a few times. The chain employs TRBV7-9 and TRBJ1-1, with 7 bases matching TRBD1. Germline CDR1 and CDR2: SEHNR and FQNEAQ (reference sequence). This CDR3 has 14 amino acids. Trimming cost V 5 bases and J 3 bases; bases outside gene matches: 6. The CDR3 protein is CASSLIGGDTEAFF. CDR3 coding DNA: TGTGCCAGCAGCCTGATAGGGGGCGACACTGAAGCTTTCTTT.

The CDR3 coding sequence is TGTGCCAGTAGTATTTTCAGGGTAGGGTCACCCCTCCACTTT. Translated: CASSIFRVGSPLHF. This chain connects TRBV19 to TRBJ1-6; D possibly corresponds to TRBD1 (5 bases). The V and J ends lost 3 bases and 10 bases respectively, with 13 bases between them. CDR1 and CDR2 from the germline V gene are LNHDA and SQIVND (reference sequence). CDR3 size: 14 residues.

This rearrangement joins TRBV5-1 to TRBJ1-3; D is possibly TRBD1 (6 bases). Germline values: CDR1 SGHRS, CDR2 YFSETQ. The CDR3 covers 14 residues. V was shortened by 0 bases and J by 3 bases, with 7 bases between the two germline ends. The CDR3 region has the DNA TGCGCCAGCAGCTTGGGCAGGGGTGGAAACACCATATATTTT. Translation: CASSLGRGGNTIYF. Together with reference TRBV5-1 and TRBJ1-3, the CDR3 gives the full variable domain: KAGVTQTPRYLIKTRGQQVTLSCSPISGHRSVSWYQQTPGQGLQFLFEYFSETQRNKGNFPGRFSGRQFSNSRSEMNVSTLELGDSALYLCASSLGRGGNTIYFGEGSWLTVV.